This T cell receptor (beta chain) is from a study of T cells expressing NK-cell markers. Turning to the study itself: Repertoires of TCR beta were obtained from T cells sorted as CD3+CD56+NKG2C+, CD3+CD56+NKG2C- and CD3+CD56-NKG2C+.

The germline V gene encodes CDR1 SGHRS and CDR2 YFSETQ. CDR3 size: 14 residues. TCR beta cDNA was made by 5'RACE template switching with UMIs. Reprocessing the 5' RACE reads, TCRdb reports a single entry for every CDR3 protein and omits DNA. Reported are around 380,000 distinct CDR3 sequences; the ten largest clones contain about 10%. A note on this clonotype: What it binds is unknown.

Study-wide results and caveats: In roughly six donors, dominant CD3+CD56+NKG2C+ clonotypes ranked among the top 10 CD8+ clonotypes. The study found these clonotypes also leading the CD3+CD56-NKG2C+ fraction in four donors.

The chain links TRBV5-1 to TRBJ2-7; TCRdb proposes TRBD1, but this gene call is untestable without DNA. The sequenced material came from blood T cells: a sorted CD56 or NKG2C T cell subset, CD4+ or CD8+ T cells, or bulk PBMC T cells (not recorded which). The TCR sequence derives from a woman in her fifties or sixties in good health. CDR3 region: CASSTDRVGYEQYF.